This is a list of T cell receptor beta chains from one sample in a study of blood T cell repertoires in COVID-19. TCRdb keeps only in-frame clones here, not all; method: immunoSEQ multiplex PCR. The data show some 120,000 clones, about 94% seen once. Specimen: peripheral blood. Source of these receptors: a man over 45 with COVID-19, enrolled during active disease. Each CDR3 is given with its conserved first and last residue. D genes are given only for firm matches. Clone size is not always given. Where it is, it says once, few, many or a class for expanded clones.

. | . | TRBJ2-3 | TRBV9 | CASSVVGVGTDTQYF | TGTGCCAGCAGCGTAGTCGGGGTAGGGACAGATACGCAGTATTTT
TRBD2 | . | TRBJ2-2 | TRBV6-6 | CASSETSGNTGELFF | TGTGCCAGCAGCGAGACTAGCGGGAACACCGGGGAGCTGTTTTTT
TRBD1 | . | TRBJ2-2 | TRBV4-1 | CASSQTPGGWAGELFF | TGCGCCAGCAGCCAAACCCCAGGGGGCTGGGCCGGGGAGCTGTTTTTT
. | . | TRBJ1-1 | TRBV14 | CASSQVGGTEAFF | TGTGCCAGCAGCCAAGTCGGGGGCACTGAAGCTTTCTTT
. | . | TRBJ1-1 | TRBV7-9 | CASSLSAGLPDRAFF | TGTGCCAGCAGCTTATCCGCAGGGCTCCCCGATCGAGCTTTCTTT
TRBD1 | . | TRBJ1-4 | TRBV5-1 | CASSPGTGEKLFF | TGCGCCAGCAGCCCCGGGACAGGTGAAAAACTGTTTTTT
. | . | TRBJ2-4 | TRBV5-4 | CASSLHGGLGAKNIQYF | TGTGCCAGCAGCTTGCACGGGGGGCTCGGGGCCAAAAACATTCAGTACTTC
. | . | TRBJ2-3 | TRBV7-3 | CASSLRATGASTDTQYF | TGTGCCAGCAGCTTGCGAGCGACGGGAGCTAGCACAGATACGCAGTATTTT
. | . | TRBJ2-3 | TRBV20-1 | CSAATTDTQYF | TGCAGTGCAGCTACCACAGATACGCAGTATTTT
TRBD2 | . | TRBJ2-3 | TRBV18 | CASSPASGNGDTQYF | TGTGCCAGCTCACCCGCTAGCGGAAACGGGGATACGCAGTATTTT
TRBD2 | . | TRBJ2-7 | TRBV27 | CASSPTSGSYEQYF | TGTGCCAGCTCCCCGACTAGCGGCTCCTACGAGCAGTACTTC
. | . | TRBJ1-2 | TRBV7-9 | CASSLASFRGNGYTF | TGTGCCAGCAGCTTAGCGAGTTTTAGGGGAAATGGCTACACCTTC
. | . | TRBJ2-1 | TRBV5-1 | CASNPGSSDEQFF | TGCGCCAGCAATCCGGGATCCTCGGATGAGCAGTTCTTC
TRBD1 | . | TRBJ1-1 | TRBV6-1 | CASSEAGGRRAFF | TGTGCCAGCAGTGAGGCAGGGGGAAGGCGAGCTTTCTTT
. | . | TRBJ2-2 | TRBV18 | CASSPSTGELFF | TGTGCCAGCTCCCCCAGCACCGGGGAGCTGTTTTTT
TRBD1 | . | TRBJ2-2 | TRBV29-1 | CSVTTGGGELFF | TGCAGCGTCACGACAGGGGGCGGGGAGCTGTTTTTT
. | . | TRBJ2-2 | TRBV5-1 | CASSFYRGAGELFF | TGCGCCAGCAGCTTTTACCGAGGTGCTGGGGAGCTGTTTTTT
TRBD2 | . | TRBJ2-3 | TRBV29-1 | CSVEREDSTDTQYF | TGCAGCGTTGAGCGGGAGGATAGCACAGATACGCAGTATTTT
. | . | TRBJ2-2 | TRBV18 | CASSPELAGELFF | TGTGCCAGCTCACCCGAACTCGCCGGGGAGCTGTTTTTT
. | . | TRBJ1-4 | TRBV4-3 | CASSQEASEGVSGEKLFF | TGCGCCAGCAGCCAAGAGGCCTCAGAGGGGGTTTCGGGGGAAAAACTGTTTTTT
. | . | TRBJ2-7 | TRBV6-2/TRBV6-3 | CASSYSPQGNYEQYF | TGTGCCAGCAGTTACTCTCCCCAGGGGAACTACGAGCAGTACTTC
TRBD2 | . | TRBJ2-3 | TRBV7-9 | CASSFLAAGTDTQYF | TGTGCCAGCAGCTTCCTAGCGGCGGGCACAGATACGCAGTATTTT
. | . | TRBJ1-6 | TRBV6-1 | CASSDGGQGNSPLHF | TGTGCCAGCAGTGACGGGGGGCAGGGTAATTCACCCCTCCACTTT
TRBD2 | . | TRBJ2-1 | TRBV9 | CASSVGLAGYNEQFF | TGTGCCAGCAGCGTAGGACTAGCGGGTTACAATGAGCAGTTCTTC
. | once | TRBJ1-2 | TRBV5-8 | CASSFADSRNYGYTF | TGTGCCAGCAGCTTTGCTGACAGCAGAAACTATGGCTACACCTTC
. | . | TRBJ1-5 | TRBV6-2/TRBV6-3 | CASSLAGPDGGQPQHF | TGTGCCAGCAGTCTGGCGGGCCCGGACGGGGGACAGCCCCAGCATTTT
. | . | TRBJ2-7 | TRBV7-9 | CASSRRVGREGTYEQYF | TGTGCCAGCAGCCGGCGGGTAGGGCGGGAAGGGACCTACGAGCAGTACTTC
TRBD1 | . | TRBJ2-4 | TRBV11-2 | CASSIGQGNIQYF | TGTGCCAGCAGCATCGGACAGGGAAACATTCAGTACTTC
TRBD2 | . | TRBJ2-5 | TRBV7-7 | CASSPRAGVEETQYF | TGTGCTAGCAGCCCAAGGGCGGGAGTGGAGGAGACCCAGTACTTC
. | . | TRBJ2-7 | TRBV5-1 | CASQRGGNYEQYF | TGCGCCAGTCAGAGAGGCGGCAACTACGAGCAGTACTTC
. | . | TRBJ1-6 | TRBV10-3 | CAISGIVAGAVTPLHF | TGTGCCATCAGTGGTATAGTGGCAGGGGCAGTGACACCCCTCCACTTT
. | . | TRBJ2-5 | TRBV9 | CASRASGSPGETQYF | TGTGCCAGCAGGGCCTCGGGATCTCCCGGAGAGACCCAGTACTTC
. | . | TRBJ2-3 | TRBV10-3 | CAISETVASTDTQYF | TGTGCCATCAGTGAGACGGTAGCTAGCACAGATACGCAGTATTTT
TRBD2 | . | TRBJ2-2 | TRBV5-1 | CASSSLTSGNTGELFF | TGCGCCAGCAGCTCCCTGACTAGCGGGAACACCGGGGAGCTGTTTTTT
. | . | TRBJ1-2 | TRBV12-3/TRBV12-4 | CASSLRGGAGYTF | TGTGCCAGCAGTTTGAGGGGGGGAGCTGGCTACACCTTC
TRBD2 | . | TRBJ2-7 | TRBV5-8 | CASSLKREVHEQYF | TGTGCCAGCAGCTTGAAGCGGGAGGTACACGAGCAGTACTTC
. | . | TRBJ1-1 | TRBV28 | CATEKGRQAFF | TGTGCTACAGAGAAGGGGCGTCAAGCTTTCTTT
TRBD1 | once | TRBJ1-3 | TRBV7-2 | CASSLTGAGNTIYF | TGTGCCAGCAGCTTAACAGGGGCTGGAAACACCATATATTTT
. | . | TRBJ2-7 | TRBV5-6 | CASSLGPGFTYEQYF | TGTGCCAGCAGCTTGGGTCCGGGATTCACCTACGAGCAGTACTTC
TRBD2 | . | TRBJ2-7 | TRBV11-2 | CASSDLAGGREQYF | TGTGCCAGCAGCGACCTAGCGGGAGGGAGGGAGCAGTACTTC
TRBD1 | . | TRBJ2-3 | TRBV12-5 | CASGSGQGETDTQYF | TGTGCTAGTGGTTCAGGACAGGGAGAGACAGATACGCAGTATTTT
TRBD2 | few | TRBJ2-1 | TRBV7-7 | CASSSGLAGVGEQFF | TGTGCTAGCAGCTCCGGACTAGCGGGAGTCGGGGAGCAGTTCTTC
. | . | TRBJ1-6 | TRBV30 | CAWRGGRNSPLHF | TGTGCCTGGAGAGGAGGGCGCAATTCACCCCTCCACTTT
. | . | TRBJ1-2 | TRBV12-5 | CASGLGAGTGEGYTF | TGTGCTAGTGGTTTGGGGGCTGGGACGGGAGAAGGCTACACCTTC
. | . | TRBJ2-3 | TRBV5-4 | CASSLGRQDTQYF | TGTGCCAGCAGCTTGGGGCGGCAGGATACGCAGTATTTT
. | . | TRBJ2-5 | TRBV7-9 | CASSRSAQETQYF | TGTGCCAGCAGCCGAAGCGCCCAAGAGACCCAGTACTTC
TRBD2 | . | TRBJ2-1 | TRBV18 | CASSPLGGRANEQFF | TGTGCCAGCTCACCACTAGGCGGGAGGGCCAATGAGCAGTTCTTC
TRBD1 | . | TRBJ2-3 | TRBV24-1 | CATSDPSDRVSDTQYF | TGTGCCACCAGTGATCCATCCGACAGGGTCTCAGATACGCAGTATTTT
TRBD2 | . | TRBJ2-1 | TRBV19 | CATAGVAGVNNEQFF | TGTGCCACCGCCGGGGTAGCGGGAGTGAACAATGAGCAGTTCTTC